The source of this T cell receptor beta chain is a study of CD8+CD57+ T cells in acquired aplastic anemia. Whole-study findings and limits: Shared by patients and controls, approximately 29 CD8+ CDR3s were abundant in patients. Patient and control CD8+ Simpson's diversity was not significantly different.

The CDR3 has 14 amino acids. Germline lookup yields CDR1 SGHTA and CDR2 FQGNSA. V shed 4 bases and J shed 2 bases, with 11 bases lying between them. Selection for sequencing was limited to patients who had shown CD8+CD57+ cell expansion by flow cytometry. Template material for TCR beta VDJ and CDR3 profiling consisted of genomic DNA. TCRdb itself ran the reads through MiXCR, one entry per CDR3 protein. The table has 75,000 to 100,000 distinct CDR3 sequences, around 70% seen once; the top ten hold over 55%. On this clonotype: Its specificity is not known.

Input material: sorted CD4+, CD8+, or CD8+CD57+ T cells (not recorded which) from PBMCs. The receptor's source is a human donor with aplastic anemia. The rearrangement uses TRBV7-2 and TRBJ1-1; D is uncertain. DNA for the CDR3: TGTGCCAGCAGCTCCCCCCACCTTAACACTGAAGCTTTCTTT. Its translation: CASSSPHLNTEAFF.